The 19 T cell receptor beta chains given below trace back to one sample, sequenced in a study of graft-versus-host responses after intestinal transplantation. TCRdb keeps only in-frame clones here, not all; method: immunoSEQ multiplex PCR. The top ten clones hold over 20% of a sample with some 38,000 clones, over 90% of them seen once. Their antigens remain unidentified. The sequenced sample was unstimulated CD8+ T cells sorted from spleen or lymph node cells, obtained before transplant. These TCRs come from a human donor who was the organ donor for an intestinal transplant.

This sequence joins TRBV5-1 and TRBJ2-1; tentative D call: TRBD1 (5 bases). Germline V gives CDR1 SGHRS, CDR2 YFSETQ. V lost 0 bases and J lost 6, with 10 bases in between. The CDR3 totals 14 residues. The CDR3 spells CASSLEQGRNEQFF. CDR3 nucleotides: TGCGCCAGCAGCTTGGAGCAGGGCCGCAATGAGCAGTTCTTC.

The chain links TRBV9 to TRBJ2-7; 8 bases are a match to TRBD2. Germline lookup yields CDR1 SGDLS and CDR2 YYNGEE. V shed 3 bases, J shed 3 bases, and the junction held 5 bases outside the gene matches. The CDR3 sequence is 14 residues long. CDR3: CASSAGLGHYEQYF. The CDR3 coding sequence is TGTGCCAGCAGCGCGGGACTAGGACACTACGAGCAGTACTTC.

This sequence joins TRBV15 and TRBJ2-2, with TRBD2 as a possible D gene (6 bases). Per germline, CDR1 LNHNV and CDR2 YYDKDF (reference sequence). CDR3 length: 15 residues. V was shortened by 7 bases and J by 2 bases, with 14 bases between the two germline ends. The CDR3 sequence is CATTVGRGNTGELFF. CDR3 coding DNA: TGTGCCACCACGGTTGGGCGGGGAAACACCGGGGAGCTGTTTTTT.

The rearrangement joins TRBV6-1 to TRBJ2-5; D perhaps matches TRBD1 (6 bases). The CDR3 spans 17 residues. From germline, CDR1 is MNHNS and CDR2 SASEGT. V gave up 1 base and J gave up 5 bases, with 20 bases separating them. The CDR3 is CASSEVWGRQRGETQYF. The CDR3 coding sequence is TGTGCCAGCAGTGAAGTCTGGGGGCGCCAGAGAGGGGAGACCCAGTACTTC.

V gene TRBV30 combines with J gene TRBJ2-5, with D possibly TRBD2 on 6 matching bases. The CDR3 covers 12 residues. Deletions cut 2 bases from V and 7 bases from J, with 11 bases between. Germline V gene lookup returns CDR1 GTSNPN and CDR2 SVGIG (reference sequence). CDR3 loop: CAWSPLGGTQYF. The DNA of the CDR3 is TGTGCCTGGAGTCCTCTGGGAGGGACCCAGTACTTC.

The DNA of the CDR3 is TGTGCCAGCAGTGACAGCTACAGGGGCCGGCGAATAAGCAATCAGCCCCAGCATTTT. Its protein is CASSDSYRGRRISNQPQHF. V gene TRBV6-1 combines with J gene TRBJ1-5; 7 bases map to TRBD1. The V and J ends lost 3 bases and 1 base, in that order; junction bases with no gene match: 15. The CDR3 loop spans 19 amino acids. CDR1 and CDR2 (germline): MNHNS, SASEGT.

The chain has TRBV28 and TRBJ2-3; TRBD1 agrees at 7 bases. Germline CDR1 reads MDHEN; CDR2 reads SYDVKM. The CDR3 is 15 residues long. V lost 3 bases to trimming and J lost 0 bases; unmatched junction nucleotides: 3. The CDR3 DNA reads as TGTGCCAGCAGTTTGGACAGGACTAGCACAGATACGCAGTATTTT. It translates to CASSLDRTSTDTQYF. Variable domain in full (rest from reference TRBV28 and TRBJ2-3): DVKVTQSSRYLVKRTGEKVFLECVQDMDHENMFWYRQDPGLGLRLIYFSYDVKMKEKGDIPEGYSVSREKKERFSLILESASTNQTSMYLCASSLDRTSTDTQYFGPGTRLTVL.

This chain links TRBV28 with TRBJ1-5; D is ambiguous. Germline loops: CDR1 MDHEN, CDR2 SYDVKM. V gave up 3 bases and J gave up 1 base, with 10 bases separating them. The CDR3 totals 15 residues. Here the CDR3 DNA reads TGTGCCAGCAGTTTTGGAGGGTTAAGCAATCAGCCCCAGCATTTT. The encoded protein is CASSFGGLSNQPQHF.

The V call is TRBV28, the J call TRBJ2-7, with a possible D match to TRBD1 (5 bases). This CDR3 region has 12 residues. In germline, CDR1 is MDHEN, CDR2 SYDVKM. With 10 bases removed from V and 1 base from J, the gap between germline ends came to 11 bases. CDR3 in DNA: TGTGCCACCTTGACAGCTTCCTACGAGCAGTACTTC. Translation gives CATLTASYEQYF. The variable domain in full, completed from reference TRBV28 and TRBJ2-7, reads DVKVTQSSRYLVKRTGEKVFLECVQDMDHENMFWYRQDPGLGLRLIYFSYDVKMKEKGDIPEGYSVSREKKERFSLILESASTNQTSMYLCATLTASYEQYFGPGTRLTVT.

V and J are TRBV27 and TRBJ2-2, with unresolved D. The CDR3 length is 15 residues. V was shortened by 4 bases and J by 2 bases, with 11 bases between the two germline ends. Per germline, CDR1 MNHEY and CDR2 SMNVEV (reference sequence). DNA for the CDR3: TGTGCCAGCAGTTCGGGTAGTTATAACACCGGGGAGCTGTTTTTT. This encodes CASSSGSYNTGELFF.

In its sample, this clone was seen once. The CDR3 nucleotides read TGTGCCAGCAGCTTCGACAGGGACTATGGCTACACCTTC. Its translation is CASSFDRDYGYTF. The V gene is TRBV5-4, the J gene TRBJ1-2, with TRBD1 matching 7 bases. The CDR3 extends over 13 amino acids. Germline CDR1 SGHNT, CDR2 YYREEE (reference sequence). With 2 bases clipped from V and 3 bases from J, the junction kept 1 base outside the gene matches.

This rearrangement joins TRBV9 to TRBJ1-1, with D possibly TRBD1 on 6 matching bases. In germline, CDR1 is SGDLS, CDR2 YYNGEE. V dropped 2 bases and J dropped 1 base, with 6 bases sitting between them. This CDR3 contains 13 residues. This chain's CDR3 is CASSVGANTEAFF. The DNA for the CDR3 is TGTGCCAGCAGCGTGGGGGCGAACACTGAAGCTTTCTTT.

The V call is TRBV27, the J call TRBJ2-5; D is possibly TRBD1 (6 bases). The V end was cut by 2 bases, the J end by 5 bases, with 15 bases between. Germline assignment: CDR1 MNHEY and CDR2 SMNVEV (reference sequence). The CDR3 is made up of 15 amino acids. Here the CDR3 DNA reads TGTGCCAGCAGTTTAGGGTCAGGGGCCGGGGAGACCCAGTACTTC. Protein sequence: CASSLGSGAGETQYF.

The chain is built from TRBV7-6 and TRBJ2-7, with 7 positions matching TRBD1. The CDR3 sequence is 18 residues long. Germline V gene data show CDR1 as SGHVS and CDR2 as FNYEAQ. The V segment lost 2 bases and the J segment 2 bases; nucleotides outside the gene matches: 15. The CDR3 sequence: CASSLHWTGGVKAYEQYF. CDR3 in DNA: TGTGCCAGCAGCTTACATTGGACAGGTGGGGTAAAGGCCTACGAGCAGTACTTC. Full variable domain (remainder filled in from reference TRBV7-6 and TRBJ2-7): GAGVSQSPRYKVTKRGQDVALRCDPISGHVSLYWYRQALGQGPEFLTYFNYEAQQDKSGLPNDRFSAERPEGSISTLTIQRTEQRDSAMYRCASSLHWTGGVKAYEQYFGPGTRLTVT.

This sequence joins TRBV4-3 and TRBJ2-7; TRBD2 agrees at 7 bases. This CDR3 comprises 14 residues. In germline, CDR1 is LGHNA, CDR2 YSLEER. Trimming took 0 bases from V and 2 from J; bases not matched to a gene: 1. The CDR3 nucleotides are TGCGCCAGCAGCCAAGAGAGCGGGGCCTACGAGCAGTACTTC. This codes for CASSQESGAYEQYF.

CDR3 residues: CASSDDVAGKYNEQFF. CDR3 sequence (DNA): TGTGCCAGCAGTGACGACGTAGCGGGGAAATACAATGAGCAGTTCTTC. This chain uses TRBV25-1 with TRBJ2-1; 8 bases align to TRBD2. The V gene end was trimmed by 3 bases and the J gene end by 4 bases; junction bases not matched to a gene: 8. This CDR3 is built from 16 residues. Germline CDR1 and CDR2: MGHDK and SYGVNS.

V usage is TRBV6-5 and J usage is TRBJ2-3; no clear D gene. The CDR3 is 16 residues long. Trimming stripped 0 bases from V and 1 base from J, with 11 bases between. Germline loops: CDR1 MNHEY, CDR2 SVGAGI. CDR3 region: CASSYSKGRRTDTQYF. CDR3 bases: TGTGCCAGCAGTTACTCGAAGGGTCGCCGCACAGATACGCAGTATTTT.

V and J are TRBV4-1 and TRBJ1-2, with 7 bases that match TRBD1. The germline V gene has CDR1 MGHRA and CDR2 YSYEKL. The CDR3 length is 15 residues. J was trimmed by 6 bases and V by 1 base; bases with no gene match: 8. CDR3: CASSQVSSQGDGYTF. The CDR3 DNA reads TGCGCCAGCAGCCAAGTTAGTAGCCAGGGGGATGGCTACACCTTC.

This clone has only one observation. The chain combines TRBV4-1 with TRBJ1-1; TRBD1 is a possible D gene (5 bases). Germline V CDR1 and CDR2: MGHRA, YSYEKL. CDR3 length: 14 residues. The germline V and J ends were trimmed by 0 bases and 0 bases, with 5 bases remaining between them. The CDR3 protein is CASSQDRVNTEAFF. CDR3 nucleotides: TGCGCCAGCAGCCAAGACAGGGTGAACACTGAAGCTTTCTTT.